Listed here is a single T cell receptor beta chain. The target antigen is unknown. Sequenced by immunoSEQ multiplex PCR; TCRdb stores in-frame clones only, minus some. The sample includes about 130,000 clones, about 90% of them seen just once. These data are taken from a study of T cells in localized non-small cell lung cancer. V lost 4 bases and J lost 7, with 10 bases in between. This CDR3 has 11 residues. Germline CDR1 reads DFQATT; CDR2 reads SNEGSKA (reference sequence). Study-wide results and caveats: Since sequencing was restricted to only one region of the tumor, intratumor heterogeneity remains a possibility. Uninvolved adjacent lung had more T cell clonality than any other tissue, topping tumor. With higher T cell density in blood came longer overall survival.

The sample consisted of peripheral blood, taken before any cancer treatment. The genes are TRBV20-1 and TRBJ1-2, with a possible D match to TRBD1 (5 bases). The receptor's source is a female donor at least 60 years old with stage I lung adenocarcinoma. In nucleotides, the CDR3 is TGCAGTGCTAACCCCGGGGGTGGCTACACCTTC. Its translation: CSANPGGGYTF.